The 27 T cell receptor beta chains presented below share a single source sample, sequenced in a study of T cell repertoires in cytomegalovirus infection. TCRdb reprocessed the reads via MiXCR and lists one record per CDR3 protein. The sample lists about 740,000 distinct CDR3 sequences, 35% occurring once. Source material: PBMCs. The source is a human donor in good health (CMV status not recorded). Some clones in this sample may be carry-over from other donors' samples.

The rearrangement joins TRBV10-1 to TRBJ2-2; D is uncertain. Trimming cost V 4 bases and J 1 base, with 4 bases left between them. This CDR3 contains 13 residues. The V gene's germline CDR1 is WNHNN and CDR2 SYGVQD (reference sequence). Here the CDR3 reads CASSALNTGELFF. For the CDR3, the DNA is TGCGCCAGCAGTGCGTTGAACACCGGGGAGCTGTTTTTT.

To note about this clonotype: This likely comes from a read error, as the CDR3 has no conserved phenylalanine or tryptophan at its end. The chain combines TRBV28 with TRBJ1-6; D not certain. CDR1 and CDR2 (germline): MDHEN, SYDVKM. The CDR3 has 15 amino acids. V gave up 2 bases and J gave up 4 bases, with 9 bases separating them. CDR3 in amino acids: CASSLLGEYNSPLHL. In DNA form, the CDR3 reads TGTGCCAGCAGTTTACTTGGGGAATATAATTCACCCCTCCACTTG.

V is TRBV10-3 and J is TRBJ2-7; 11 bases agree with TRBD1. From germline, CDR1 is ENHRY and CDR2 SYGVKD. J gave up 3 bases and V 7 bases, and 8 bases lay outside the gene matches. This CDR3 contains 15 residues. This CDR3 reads CAITPGTGGVYEQYF. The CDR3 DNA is TGTGCCATCACCCCCGGGACAGGGGGAGTCTACGAGCAGTACTTC.

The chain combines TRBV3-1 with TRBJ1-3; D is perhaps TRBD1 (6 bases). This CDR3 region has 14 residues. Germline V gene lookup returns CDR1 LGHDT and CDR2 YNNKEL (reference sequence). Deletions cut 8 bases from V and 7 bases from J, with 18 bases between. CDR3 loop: CASGFLRGANTIYF. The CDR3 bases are TGTGCCAGCGGATTCCTTAGGGGGGCTAACACCATATATTTT.

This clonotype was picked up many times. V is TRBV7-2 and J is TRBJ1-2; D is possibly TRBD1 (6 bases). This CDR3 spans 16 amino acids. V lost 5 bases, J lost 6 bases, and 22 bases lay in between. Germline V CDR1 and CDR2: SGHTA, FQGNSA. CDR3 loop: CASSPAKWGAADGYTF. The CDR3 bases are TGTGCCAGCAGCCCCGCTAAATGGGGGGCAGCGGATGGCTACACCTTC.

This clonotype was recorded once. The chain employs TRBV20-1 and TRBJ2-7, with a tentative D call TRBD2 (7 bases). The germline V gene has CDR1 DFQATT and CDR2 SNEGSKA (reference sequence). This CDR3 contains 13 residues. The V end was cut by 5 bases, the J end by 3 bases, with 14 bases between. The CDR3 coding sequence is TGCAGTGCTGTTCAGCGGGGACACTACGAGCAGTACTTC. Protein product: CSAVQRGHYEQYF.

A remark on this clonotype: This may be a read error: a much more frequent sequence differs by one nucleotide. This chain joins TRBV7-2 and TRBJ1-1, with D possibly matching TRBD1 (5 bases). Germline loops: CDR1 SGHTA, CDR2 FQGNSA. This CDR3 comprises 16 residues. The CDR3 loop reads CSSSRIRGFGNTEAFF. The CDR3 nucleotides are TGTTCCAGCAGCCGAATCCGGGGCTTTGGTAACACTGAAGCTTTCTTT.

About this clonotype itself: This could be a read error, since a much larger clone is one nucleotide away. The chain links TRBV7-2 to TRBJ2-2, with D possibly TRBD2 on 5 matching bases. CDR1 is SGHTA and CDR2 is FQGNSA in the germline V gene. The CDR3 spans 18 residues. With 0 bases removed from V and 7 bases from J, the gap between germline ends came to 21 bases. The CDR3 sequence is CASSLAGRLLGNVGELFF. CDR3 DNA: TGTGCCAGCAGCTTAGCGGGTCGACTACTAGGGAATGTCGGGGAGCTGTTTTTT.

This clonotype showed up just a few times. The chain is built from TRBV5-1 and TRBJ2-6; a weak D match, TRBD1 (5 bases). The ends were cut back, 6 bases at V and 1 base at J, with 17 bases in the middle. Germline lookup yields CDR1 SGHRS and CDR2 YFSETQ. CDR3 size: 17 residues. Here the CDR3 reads CASTSGLFESGANVLTF. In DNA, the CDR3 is TGCGCCAGCACCTCAGGGTTGTTCGAATCTGGGGCCAACGTCCTGACTTTC. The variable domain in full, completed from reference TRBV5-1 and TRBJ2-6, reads KAGVTQTPRYLIKTRGQQVTLSCSPISGHRSVSWYQQTPGQGLQFLFEYFSETQRNKGNFPGRFSGRQFSNSRSEMNVSTLELGDSALYLCASTSGLFESGANVLTFGAGSRLTVL.

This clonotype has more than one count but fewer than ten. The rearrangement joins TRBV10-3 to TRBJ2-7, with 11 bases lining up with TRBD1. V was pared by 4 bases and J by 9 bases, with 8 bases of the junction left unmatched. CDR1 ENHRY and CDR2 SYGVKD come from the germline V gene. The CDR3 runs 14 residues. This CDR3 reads CAISVWTGGDRQYF. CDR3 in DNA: TGTGCCATCAGTGTTTGGACAGGGGGCGATCGGCAGTACTTC.

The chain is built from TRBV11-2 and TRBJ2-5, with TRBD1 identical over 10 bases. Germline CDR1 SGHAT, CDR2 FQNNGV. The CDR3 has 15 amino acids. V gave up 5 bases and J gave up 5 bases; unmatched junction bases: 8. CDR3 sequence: CASSPWTGGGETQYF. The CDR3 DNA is TGTGCCAGCAGCCCCTGGACAGGGGGGGGGGAGACCCAGTACTTC.

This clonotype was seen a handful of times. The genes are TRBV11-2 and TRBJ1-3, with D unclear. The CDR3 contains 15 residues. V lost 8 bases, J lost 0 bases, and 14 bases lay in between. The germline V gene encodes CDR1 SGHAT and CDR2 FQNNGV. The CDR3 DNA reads TGTGCCAGCCGCGAAGGACGGTTCTCTGGAAACACCATATATTTT. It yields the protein CASREGRFSGNTIYF.

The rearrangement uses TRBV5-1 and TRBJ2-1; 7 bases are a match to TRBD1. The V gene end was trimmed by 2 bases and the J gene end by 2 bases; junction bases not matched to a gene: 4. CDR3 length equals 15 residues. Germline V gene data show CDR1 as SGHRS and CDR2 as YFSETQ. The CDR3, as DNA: TGCGCCAGCAGCTTCGACAGGGCACCCTACAATGAGCAGTTCTTC. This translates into CASSFDRAPYNEQFF. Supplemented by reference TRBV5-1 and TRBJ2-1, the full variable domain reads KAGVTQTPRYLIKTRGQQVTLSCSPISGHRSVSWYQQTPGQGLQFLFEYFSETQRNKGNFPGRFSGRQFSNSRSEMNVSTLELGDSALYLCASSFDRAPYNEQFFGPGTRLTVL.

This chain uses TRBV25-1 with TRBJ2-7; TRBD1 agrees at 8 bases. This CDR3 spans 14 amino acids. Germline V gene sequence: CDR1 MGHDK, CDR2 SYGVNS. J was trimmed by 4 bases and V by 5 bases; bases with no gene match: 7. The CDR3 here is CASSKDRGGYEQYF. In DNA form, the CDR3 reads TGTGCCAGCAGTAAAGACAGGGGTGGATACGAGCAGTACTTC.

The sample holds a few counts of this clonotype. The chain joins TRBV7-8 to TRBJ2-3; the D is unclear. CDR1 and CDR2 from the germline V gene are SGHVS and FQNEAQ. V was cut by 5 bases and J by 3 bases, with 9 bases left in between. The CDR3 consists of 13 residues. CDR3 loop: CASSAGRTDTQYF. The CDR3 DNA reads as TGTGCCAGCAGCGCTGGACGTACAGATACGCAGTATTTT.

The CDR3 DNA sequence: TGTGCCAGTGACCCGACCAACAGGGGCTATGGCTACACCTTC. This codes for CASDPTNRGYGYTF. The chain links TRBV6-1 to TRBJ1-2; 7 bases agree with TRBD1. CDR1 is MNHNS, CDR2 SASEGT, per germline. CDR3 length equals 14 residues. Trimming removed 9 bases from V and 4 bases from J; junction bases left unmatched: 11.

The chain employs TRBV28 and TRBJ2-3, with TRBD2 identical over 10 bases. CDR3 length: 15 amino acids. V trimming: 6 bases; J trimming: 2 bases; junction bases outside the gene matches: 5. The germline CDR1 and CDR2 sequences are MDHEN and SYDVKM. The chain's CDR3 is CASSKTSGYTDTQYF. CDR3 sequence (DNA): TGTGCCAGCAGCAAGACTAGCGGGTACACAGATACGCAGTATTTT. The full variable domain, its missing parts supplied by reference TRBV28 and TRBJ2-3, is DVKVTQSSRYLVKRTGEKVFLECVQDMDHENMFWYRQDPGLGLRLIYFSYDVKMKEKGDIPEGYSVSREKKERFSLILESASTNQTSMYLCASSKTSGYTDTQYFGPGTRLTVL.

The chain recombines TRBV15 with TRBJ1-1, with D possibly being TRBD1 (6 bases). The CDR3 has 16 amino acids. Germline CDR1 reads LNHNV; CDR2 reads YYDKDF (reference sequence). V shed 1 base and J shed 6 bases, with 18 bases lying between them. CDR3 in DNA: TGTGCCACCAGCAGAGTTAGGACAGCGGGTACGGCTGAAGCTTTCTTT. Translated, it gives CATSRVRTAGTAEAFF.

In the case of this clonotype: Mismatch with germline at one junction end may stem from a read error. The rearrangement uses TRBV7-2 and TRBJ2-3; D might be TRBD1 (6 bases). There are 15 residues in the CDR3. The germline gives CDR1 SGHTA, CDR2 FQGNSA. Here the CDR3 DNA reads TGTGCCAGCAGATTATCGGACAGAGGGTCAGATACGCAGTTTTTT. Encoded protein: CASRLSDRGSDTQFF. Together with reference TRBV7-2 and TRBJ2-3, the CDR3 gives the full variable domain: GAGVSQSPSNKVTEKGKDVELRCDPISGHTALYWYRQSLGQGLEFLIYFQGNSAPDKSGLPSDRFSAERTGGSVSTLTIQRTQQEDSAVYLCASRLSDRGSDTQFFGPGTRLTVL.

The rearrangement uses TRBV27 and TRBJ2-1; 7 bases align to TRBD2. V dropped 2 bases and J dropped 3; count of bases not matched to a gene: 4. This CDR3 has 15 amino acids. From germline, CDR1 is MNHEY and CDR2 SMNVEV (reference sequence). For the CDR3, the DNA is TGTGCCAGCAGTTTACCAAGCGGGAACTACAATGAGCAGTTCTTC. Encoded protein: CASSLPSGNYNEQFF.

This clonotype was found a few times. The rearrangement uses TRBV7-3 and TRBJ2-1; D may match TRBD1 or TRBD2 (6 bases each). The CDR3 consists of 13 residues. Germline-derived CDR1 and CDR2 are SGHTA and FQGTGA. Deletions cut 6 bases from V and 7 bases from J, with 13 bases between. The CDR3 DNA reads TGTGCCAGCAGGAGAGAAGGGGGGAATGAGCAGTTCTTC. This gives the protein CASRREGGNEQFF.

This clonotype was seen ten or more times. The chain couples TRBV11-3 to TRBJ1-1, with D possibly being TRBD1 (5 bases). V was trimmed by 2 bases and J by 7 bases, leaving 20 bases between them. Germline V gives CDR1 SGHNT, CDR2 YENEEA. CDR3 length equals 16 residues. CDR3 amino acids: CASSLSAPGTGSEAFF. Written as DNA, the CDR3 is TGTGCCAGCAGCTTATCCGCTCCTGGGACGGGCAGTGAAGCTTTCTTT.

CDR3 nucleotides: TGCAGCGTTGACATCCGAGTCAACAATGAGCAGTTCTTC. Protein sequence: CSVDIRVNNEQFF. The chain couples TRBV29-1 to TRBJ2-1; D remains ambiguous. Between the trimmed V and J ends, which lost 3 bases and 5 bases, there was a span of 11 bases. The CDR3 loop spans 13 amino acids. Germline assignment: CDR1 SQVTM and CDR2 ANQGSEA.

The CDR3 DNA sequence: TGTGCCAGCAGCTTAGCTGCGGGAGGAGGTTACGAGACCCAGTACTTC. The encoded protein is CASSLAAGGGYETQYF. V usage is TRBV11-2 and J usage is TRBJ2-5, with 8 bases identical to TRBD2. This CDR3 is built from 16 residues. V gave up 1 base and J gave up 5 bases; unmatched junction bases: 9. Looked up from germline, CDR1 is SGHAT and CDR2 is FQNNGV.

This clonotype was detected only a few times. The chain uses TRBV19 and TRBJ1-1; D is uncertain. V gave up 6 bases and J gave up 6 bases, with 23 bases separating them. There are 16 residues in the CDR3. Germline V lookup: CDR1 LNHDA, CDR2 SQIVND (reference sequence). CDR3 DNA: TGTGCCAGTAGATCAAATGGGCAGACTTCTAATGCTGAAGCTTTCTTT. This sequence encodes CASRSNGQTSNAEAFF.

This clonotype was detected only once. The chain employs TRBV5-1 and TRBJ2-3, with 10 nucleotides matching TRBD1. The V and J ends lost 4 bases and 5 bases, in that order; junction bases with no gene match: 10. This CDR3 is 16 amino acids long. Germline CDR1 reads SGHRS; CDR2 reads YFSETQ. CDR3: CASSENRDRGKDTQYF. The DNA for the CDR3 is TGCGCCAGCAGCGAGAATCGGGACAGGGGTAAAGATACGCAGTATTTT.

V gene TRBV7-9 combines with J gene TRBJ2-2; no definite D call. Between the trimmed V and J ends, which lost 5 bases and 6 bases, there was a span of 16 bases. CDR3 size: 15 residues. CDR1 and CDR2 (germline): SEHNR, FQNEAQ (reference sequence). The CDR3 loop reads CASSPSRSMAGELFF. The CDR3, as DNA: TGTGCCAGCAGCCCCTCTCGTTCGATGGCCGGGGAGCTGTTTTTT.